Sequencing of this TCR beta chain was carried out in a study of blood T cells in healthy people across ages. Study-wide findings and caveats: Diversity estimated from one million T cells was considered an underestimate.

The junction had 7 bases not matched to a gene; V was cut back by 3 bases and J by 2 bases. The CDR3 loop spans 15 amino acids. Germline CDR1 MGHRA, CDR2 YSYEKL. Primed by a sample-barcoded 5' primer and a J-beta primer mix, a second PCR proceeded for 7 to 11 cycles. TCRdb re-called the 5' RACE reads through MiXCR, storing one row per CDR3 protein. The table lists almost 1 million distinct CDR3 sequences, 51% of them singletons, with around 21% in the top ten. The sample, 7.5 to 10 milliliters of peripheral blood, was drawn from each donor. This clonotype turned up a few times. Its target is unknown. Source material: blood. The rearrangement uses TRBV4-1 and TRBJ2-7; 7 bases are shared with TRBD1. This receptor was taken from an older woman in good health. CDR3 coding DNA: TGCGCCAGCAGCCACCAGACAGGGTCTACCTACGAGCAGTACTTC. Its protein is CASSHQTGSTYEQYF.